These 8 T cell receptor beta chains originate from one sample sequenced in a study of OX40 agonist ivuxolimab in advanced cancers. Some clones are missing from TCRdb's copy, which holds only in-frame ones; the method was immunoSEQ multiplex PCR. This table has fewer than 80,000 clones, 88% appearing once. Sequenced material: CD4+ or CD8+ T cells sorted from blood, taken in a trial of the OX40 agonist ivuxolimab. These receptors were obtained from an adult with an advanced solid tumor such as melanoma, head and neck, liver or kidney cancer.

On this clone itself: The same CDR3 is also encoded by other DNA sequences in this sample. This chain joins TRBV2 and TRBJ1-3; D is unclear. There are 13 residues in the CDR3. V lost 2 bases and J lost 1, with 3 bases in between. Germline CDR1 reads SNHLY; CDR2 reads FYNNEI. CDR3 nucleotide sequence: TGTGCCAGCAGTGAACAATCTGGAAACACCATATATTTT. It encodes CASSEQSGNTIYF.

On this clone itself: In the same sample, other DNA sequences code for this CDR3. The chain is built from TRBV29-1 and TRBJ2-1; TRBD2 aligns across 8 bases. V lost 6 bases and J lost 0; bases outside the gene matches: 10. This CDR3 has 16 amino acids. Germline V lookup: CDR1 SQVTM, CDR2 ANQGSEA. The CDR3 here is CSVGGGGTSSYNEQFF. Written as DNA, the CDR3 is TGCAGCGTGGGGGGCGGGGGGACGAGCTCCTACAATGAGCAGTTCTTC.

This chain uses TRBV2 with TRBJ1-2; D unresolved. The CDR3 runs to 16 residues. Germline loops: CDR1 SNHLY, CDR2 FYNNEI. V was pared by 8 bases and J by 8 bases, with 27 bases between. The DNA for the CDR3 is TGTGCCAGCCATTTATATCCTGACACGCAAATTAAAGGCTACACCTTC. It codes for CASHLYPDTQIKGYTF.

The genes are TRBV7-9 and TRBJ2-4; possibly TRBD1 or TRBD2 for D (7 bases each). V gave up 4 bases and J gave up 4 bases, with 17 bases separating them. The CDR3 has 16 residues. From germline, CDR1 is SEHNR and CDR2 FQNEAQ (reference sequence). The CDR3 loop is CASSWGGMGQKNIQYF. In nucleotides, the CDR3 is TGTGCCAGCAGCTGGGGAGGGATGGGACAGAAAAACATTCAGTACTTC.

CDR3 amino acids: CATRTVLNYGYTF. In DNA form, the CDR3 reads TGTGCCACTAGGACAGTGCTGAACTATGGCTACACCTTC. The chain has TRBV27 and TRBJ1-2; D may be TRBD1 (6 bases). V dropped 10 bases and J dropped 2 bases, with 14 bases sitting between them. This CDR3 has 13 residues. Germline lookup yields CDR1 MNHEY and CDR2 SMNVEV (reference sequence).

The CDR3 DNA is TGTGCCAGCAGTTCGGGACCCCCAAACGCCAAAAACATTCAGTACTTC. Amino acid sequence: CASSSGPPNAKNIQYF. The chain recombines TRBV28 with TRBJ2-4; D assignment may be TRBD1 or TRBD2 (5 bases each). Germline V gives CDR1 MDHEN, CDR2 SYDVKM. The CDR3 length is 16 residues. The ends were cut back, 4 bases at V and 1 base at J, with 14 bases in the middle.

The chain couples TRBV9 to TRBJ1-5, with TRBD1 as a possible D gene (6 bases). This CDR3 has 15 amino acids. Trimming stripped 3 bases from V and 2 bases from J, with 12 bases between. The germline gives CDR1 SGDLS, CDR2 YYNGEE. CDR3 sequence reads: CASSGPGGGNQPQHF. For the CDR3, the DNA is TGTGCCAGCAGCGGCCCGGGGGGCGGCAATCAGCCCCAGCATTTT. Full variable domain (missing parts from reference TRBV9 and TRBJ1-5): DSGVTQTPKHLITATGQRVTLRCSPRSGDLSVYWYQQSLDQGLQFLIQYYNGEERAKGNILERFSAQQFPDLHSELNLSSLELGDSALYFCASSGPGGGNQPQHFGDGTRLSIL.

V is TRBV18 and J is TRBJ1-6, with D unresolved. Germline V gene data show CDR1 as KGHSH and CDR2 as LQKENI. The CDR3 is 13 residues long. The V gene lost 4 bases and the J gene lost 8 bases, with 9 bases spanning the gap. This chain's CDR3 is CASSQARDSPLHF. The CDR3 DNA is TGTGCCAGCTCACAGGCTCGGGATTCACCCCTCCACTTT.